These 7 T cell receptor beta chains came from one sample sequenced in a study of blood T cell repertoires in COVID-19. Profiled with immunoSEQ multiplex PCR; TCRdb holds only in-frame clones, not every one. The sample lists roughly 35,000 clones; about 85% were seen once. The sequenced sample was peripheral blood. The receptor set was obtained from a man aged 70-80 years with acute or convalescent COVID-19.

This sequence joins TRBV7-2 and TRBJ2-1, with D hard to call. V was pared by 5 bases and J by 5 bases, with 13 bases between. From germline, CDR1 is SGHTA and CDR2 FQGNSA. The CDR3 is 14 residues long. CDR3 sequence: CASSLDPADNEQFF. For the CDR3, the DNA is TGTGCCAGCAGCCTCGATCCGGCGGACAATGAGCAGTTCTTC.

V is TRBV4-3 and J is TRBJ2-2; no clear D gene. Per the germline V gene, CDR1 is LGHNA and CDR2 is YSLEER. The V end was cut by 5 bases, the J end by 8 bases, with 12 bases between. The CDR3 has 13 amino acids. This CDR3 is CASSRNWAGELFF. The CDR3 DNA reads TGCGCCAGCAGCAGGAACTGGGCGGGGGAGCTGTTTTTT.

The sample holds one count of this clone. The chain has TRBV19 and TRBJ2-6; perhaps TRBD2 as D (6 bases). V lost 7 bases and J lost 0, with 10 bases in between. The CDR3 covers 15 residues. CDR1 and CDR2 (germline): LNHDA, SQIVND (reference sequence). The CDR3 sequence: CASTLGSSGANVLTF. The CDR3 DNA sequence: TGTGCCAGTACCCTCGGGAGCTCTGGGGCCAACGTCCTGACTTTC.

The chain uses TRBV4-2 and TRBJ1-2, with D unclear. This CDR3 has 14 residues. The V and J ends lost 0 bases and 4 bases respectively, with 9 bases between them. Germline V lookup: CDR1 LGHNA, CDR2 YNFKEQ. In nucleotides, the CDR3 is TGTGCCAGCAGCCAAGATCGGTCGTCCTATGGCTACACCTTC. This gives the protein CASSQDRSSYGYTF.

There are a few counts of this clone. The genes are TRBV7-9 and TRBJ1-1, with D perhaps matching TRBD1 (5 bases). This CDR3 has 13 amino acids. V shed 5 bases and J shed 1 base, with 8 bases lying between them. CDR1 is SEHNR, CDR2 FQNEAQ, per germline (reference sequence). CDR3 coding DNA: TGTGCCAGCAGCGCGGGACCGAACACTGAAGCTTTCTTT. Its protein product is CASSAGPNTEAFF.

The chain recombines TRBV10-3 with TRBJ2-1, with 10 bases identical to TRBD1. CDR1 and CDR2 from the germline V gene are ENHRY and SYGVKD. The CDR3 is 16 amino acids. Germline trimming cut 5 bases from V and 6 bases from J; bases unmatched to any gene: 10. The CDR3 region has the DNA TGTGCCATCAGTCCACTAAGCGGGACAGGGGCCAATGAGCAGTTCTTC. Encoded protein: CAISPLSGTGANEQFF.

The chain couples TRBV7-8 to TRBJ1-5; 11 bases line up with TRBD1. CDR3 length: 17 residues. V lost 4 bases, J lost 1 base, and 6 bases stayed unmatched. Germline loops: CDR1 SGHVS, CDR2 FQNEAQ. For the CDR3, the DNA is TGTGCCAGCAGCTCGGGACAGGGGGGAGGGAGCAATCAGCCCCAGCATTTT. This gives the protein CASSSGQGGGSNQPQHF.